A single sample gave rise to the 18 T cell receptor beta chains below, sequenced in a study of control samples from healthy donors and cancer patients. Data came from immunoSEQ multiplex PCR; TCRdb stores just in-frame clones and leaves some out. In the table there are approximately 100,000 clones, about 89% of which are singletons. The sequencing sample was made of blood. The receptors come from a man aged 25-45 years in good health.

The rearrangement joins TRBV5-1 to TRBJ2-1; the match to TRBD1 covers 7 bases. This CDR3 spans 14 amino acids. Germline V gene sequence: CDR1 SGHRS, CDR2 YFSETQ. Trimming took 5 bases from V and 5 from J; bases not matched to a gene: 7. The CDR3 spells CASSRRQGDNEQFF. The DNA of the CDR3 is TGCGCCAGCAGTAGGCGACAGGGTGACAATGAGCAGTTCTTC.

This clone was detected a few times. The chain couples TRBV4-1 to TRBJ1-5; 7 bases align to TRBD1. This CDR3 comprises 17 residues. The trim removed 1 base at V and 5 bases at J, leaving 11 bases unmatched. The V gene's germline CDR1 is MGHRA and CDR2 YSYEKL. As DNA, the CDR3 is TGCGCCAGCAGCCAAGTGCTTGACAGGGTGGTAGATCAGCCCCAGCATTTT. Its protein is CASSQVLDRVVDQPQHF.

This chain uses TRBV18 with TRBJ1-1; 9 bases are shared with TRBD1. The CDR3 covers 14 residues. With 3 bases clipped from V and 4 bases from J, the junction kept 3 bases outside the gene matches. Germline CDR1 reads KGHSH; CDR2 reads LQKENI. The CDR3 protein is CASSPPDRGTEAFF. Written as DNA, the CDR3 is TGTGCCAGCTCACCCCCGGACAGGGGCACTGAAGCTTTCTTT.

The J gene is TRBJ1-1, the V gene TRBV6-1, with D perhaps TRBD1 (5 bases). The germline gives CDR1 MNHNS, CDR2 SASEGT. This CDR3 has 15 amino acids. Deletions cut 3 bases from V and 4 bases from J, with 15 bases between. The CDR3 protein is CASSEGNTDITEAFF. The CDR3 DNA is TGTGCCAGCAGTGAGGGAAACACGGACATCACTGAAGCTTTCTTT.

The chain has TRBV6-5 and TRBJ2-2; TRBD1 is a possible D gene (5 bases). The CDR3 is 13 amino acids. The ends were cut back, 10 bases at V and 5 bases at J, with 14 bases in the middle. Germline V gene lookup returns CDR1 MNHEY and CDR2 SVGAGI. The CDR3 loop reads CAIGEGVTGELFF. In DNA, the CDR3 is TGTGCCATTGGGGAAGGGGTGACCGGGGAGCTGTTTTTT.

V usage is TRBV5-6 and J usage is TRBJ1-2; no clear D. The CDR3 has 13 amino acids. Germline V gene data show CDR1 as SGHDT and CDR2 as YYEEEE. V lost 0 bases, J lost 12 bases, and 15 bases lay in between. The CDR3 nucleotides read TGTGCCAGCAGCTTGGGGGTTGGAGGGCCGCACACCTTC. This translates into CASSLGVGGPHTF.

V gene TRBV6-4 combines with J gene TRBJ1-6; D unclear. The CDR3 extends over 16 amino acids. V was shortened by 3 bases and J by 7 bases, with 16 bases between the two germline ends. Per the germline V gene, CDR1 is MRHNA and CDR2 is SNTAGT. The CDR3 nucleotides read TGTGCCAGCAGTGAGCGTGCGGGGTTTACAAATTCACCCCTCCACTTT. This encodes CASSERAGFTNSPLHF.

The rearrangement links TRBV27 to TRBJ1-5; D possibly corresponds to TRBD1 (5 bases). Trimming removed 6 bases from V and 7 bases from J, with 16 bases in between. This CDR3 spans 14 amino acids. Per germline, CDR1 MNHEY and CDR2 SMNVEV (reference sequence). CDR3 loop: CASSRVGGNQPQHF. The CDR3 DNA sequence: TGTGCCAGCAGCCGAGTGGGGGGGAACCAGCCCCAGCATTTT.

The chain recombines TRBV4-1 with TRBJ2-5; D could derive from TRBD1 or TRBD2 (5 bases each). The germline CDR1 and CDR2 sequences are MGHRA and YSYEKL. The V and J ends lost 1 base and 4 bases respectively, with 16 bases between them. The CDR3 loop spans 16 amino acids. The CDR3 nucleotides read TGCGCCAGCAGCCAAGTATCAAGAGGGACCCCAGAGACCCAGTACTTC. It yields the protein CASSQVSRGTPETQYF.

Only one count was recorded for this clone. This sequence joins TRBV6-5 and TRBJ2-1, with 9 bases that match TRBD2. V shed 7 bases and J 7 bases; nucleotides not matched to a gene: 8. The CDR3 contains 14 residues. Germline V gene lookup returns CDR1 MNHEY and CDR2 SVGAGI. The DNA for the CDR3 is TGTGCCAGCACACGTAGCGGGAGCATGAATGAGCAGTTCTTC. Amino acids: CASTRSGSMNEQFF.

The CDR3 coding sequence is TGTGCCAGCAGCACCGGGACGGCCTATGGCTACACCTTC. Amino acid sequence: CASSTGTAYGYTF. The rearrangement joins TRBV27 to TRBJ1-2; D may be TRBD1 (5 bases). V lost 6 bases to trimming and J lost 4 bases, with 12 bases between them. The CDR3 is made up of 13 amino acids. Germline assignment: CDR1 MNHEY and CDR2 SMNVEV (reference sequence).

V gene TRBV9 combines with J gene TRBJ2-1; D gene uncertain. V shed 3 bases and J shed 3 bases, with 13 bases lying between them. This CDR3 has 15 residues. Germline-derived CDR1 and CDR2 are SGDLS and YYNGEE. The CDR3 region has the DNA TGTGCCAGCAGCGCCGAAGGCCGAATCTACAATGAGCAGTTCTTC. Its protein product is CASSAEGRIYNEQFF.

This clone occurred once. The chain has TRBV30 and TRBJ1-2; D remains ambiguous. Germline-derived CDR1 and CDR2 are GTSNPN and SVGIG (reference sequence). CDR3 length: 9 residues. Trimming removed 3 bases at V and 8 bases at J, with 4 bases between. For the CDR3, the DNA is TGTGCCTGGAGAGAGGGCTACACCTTC. Its translation is CAWREGYTF.

V and J are TRBV4-2 and TRBJ2-2, with TRBD2 as a possible D gene (5 bases). With 0 bases removed from V and 8 bases from J, the gap between germline ends came to 16 bases. The CDR3 is 16 residues long. Germline V gene data show CDR1 as LGHNA and CDR2 as YNFKEQ. CDR3 in amino acids: CASSQDFVASIGELFF. CDR3 DNA sequence: TGTGCCAGCAGCCAAGATTTTGTGGCTAGCATTGGGGAGCTGTTTTTT.

This chain links TRBV6-2 or TRBV6-3 with TRBJ1-1; 8 bases are shared with TRBD1. Germline V gives CDR1 MNHEY, CDR2 SVGEGT. The junction had 12 bases not matched to a gene; V was cut back by 6 bases and J by 0 bases. This CDR3 has 17 amino acids. CDR3 DNA: TGTGCCAGCAGCCCTCCCCTGACAGGGGCCATGAACACTGAAGCTTTCTTT. This encodes CASSPPLTGAMNTEAFF.

V and J are TRBV11-2 and TRBJ2-1; D uncertain. Germline-derived CDR1 and CDR2 are SGHAT and FQNNGV. This CDR3 region has 11 residues. Trimming cost V 5 bases and J 4 bases, with 3 bases left between them. The CDR3 is CASSVYNEQFF. The CDR3 DNA reads TGTGCCAGCAGCGTTTACAATGAGCAGTTCTTC.

Concerning this clone: The junction shows a germline mismatch at one end, possibly a read error. V and J are TRBV18 and TRBJ1-5, with D possibly matching TRBD1 (5 bases). The CDR3 sequence is 15 residues long. Germline CDR1 reads KGHSH; CDR2 reads LQKENI. The CDR3 loop reads CASSSPPGVNQPQHF. The CDR3 DNA reads TGTGCCAGCTCATCACCCCCGGGGGTCAATCAGCCCCAGCATTTT.

A remark on this clone: A junction end diverges from the germline sequence, so it may reflect a read error. The rearrangement uses TRBV28 and TRBJ2-3; D might be TRBD1 (5 bases). Germline CDR1 is MDHEN and CDR2 is SYDVKM. CDR3 size: 10 residues. The CDR3, as DNA: TGTGCCAGCAGTTCACTGACAGTTGCCTTT. Translated, it gives CASSSLTVAF. Full variable domain (remainder filled in from reference TRBV28 and TRBJ2-3): DVKVTQSSRYLVKRTGEKVFLECVQDMDHENMFWYRQDPGLGLRLIYFSYDVKMKEKGDIPEGYSVSREKKERFSLILESASTNQTSMYLCASSSLTVAFGPGTRLTVL.